This T cell receptor (beta chain) is from a study of molecular identifiers for immune sequencing clone quantification. About the research overall: The replicates split RNA from about 19,000 or 110,000 naive CD8 cells five ways and sequenced four.

Germline-derived CDR1 and CDR2 are MNHEY and SMNVEV (reference sequence). Trimming removed 8 bases from V and 5 bases from J, with 15 bases in between. The CDR3 loop spans 13 amino acids. General observations from the study: With a barcode shared among identical TCR molecules, highly expanded clone sizes could be underestimated. The share of molecules held by clones above 20 RNA copies was over 97% in effector cells and under 1% in naive cells.

This clonotype was recorded many times. Its antigen is still unknown. TCRdb itself ran the PCR reads through MiXCR, one entry per CDR3 protein. The sample lists roughly 86,000 distinct CDR3 sequences, roughly 19% occurring once. The clonotype originates from a human donor in good health. Some libraries in this study had Jurkat cell RNA spiked in. The chain employs TRBV27 and TRBJ2-5; no firm D call. Sequencing input: naive CD8+ T cells from blood, with Jurkat cell RNA spiked in. Subset specified: FACS-sorted CD8+CD4-CCR7+CD45RA+ naive T cells. The CDR3 DNA sequence: TGTGCCAGCCGTGAGAGGCTGGCGGAGACCCAGTACTTC. It specifies CASRERLAETQYF.